This TCR beta chain appears in the sequencing data of a study of T-cell memory formation after mild COVID-19. Study-level findings and limits: A subset of responding clones appeared in pre-infection memory, suggesting cross-reactive memory joined. While clones contracting from day 15 to 85 were balanced between CD4 and CD8, later expanders leaned CD4+.

Ten or more counts support this clonotype. Its target is unknown. V dropped 0 bases and J dropped 4 bases, with 7 bases sitting between them. Germline V gene lookup returns CDR1 GTSNPN and CDR2 SVGIG (reference sequence). This CDR3 has 12 amino acids. 5'RACE primed from the constant segment yielded TCR alpha and TCR beta cDNA libraries bearing sample barcodes and UMIs. Using its own MiXCR run on the 5' RACE reads, TCRdb lists one record per CDR3 protein. The table records fewer than 60,000 distinct CDR3 sequences, more than 10% of them present only once. This chain links TRBV30 with TRBJ2-7; D is unresolved. The clonotype was recovered from a man aged 18 to 29 who had mild COVID-19 (a few samples of this study predate the infection). Cell type and time point are not known. The specimen was PBMCs or a T cell subset sorted from them (not recorded which). CDR3 protein: CAWSVDRYEQYF. DNA for the CDR3: TGTGCCTGGAGTGTGGATCGATACGAGCAGTACTTC.